This T cell receptor beta chain was recovered during a study of cytomegalovirus exposure and HLA in healthy donors. Overall study results and limits: Generally TCR sequences proved uncommon, though certain public TCRs appeared in numerous donors. A subsequent analysis found that TCR clusters from the first cohort also tended to co-occur in the approximately 110 validation repertoires, with approximately 95% of cluster scores above 0.

In the case of this clone: Its specificity is not known.

Libraries were prepared by immunoSEQ multiplex PCR; TCRdb keeps only in-frame clonotypes and omits some of them. The sample contains 300,000 to 350,000 clones, around 90% of which appear only once. Specimen: PBMCs. The sequence was obtained from a man in his thirties or forties in good health and CMV-seronegative.

CDR3 amino acids: CASSSFGGNTEAFF. CDR3 nucleotides: TGTGCCAGCAGTTCCTTCGGAGGGAACACTGAAGCTTTCTTT. The genes are TRBV27 and TRBJ1-1; D gene unclear. The CDR3 is 14 amino acids. The ends were cut back, 4 bases at V and 1 base at J, with 10 bases in the middle. The germline V gene has CDR1 MNHEY and CDR2 SMNVEV (reference sequence).